This T cell receptor beta chain was identified during a study of shared clonotypes between healthy human individuals. Whole-study results and caveats: Some naive CD4 clonotypes, 4% to 6%, turned up in common across several donors. Sampling covered nothing but blood. Tissue TCR repertoires likely differ from those found in blood.

Germline V gene lookup returns CDR1 MNHEY and CDR2 SVGAGI. Trimming left V 2 bases short and J 1 base short, with 5 bases between. The CDR3 has 14 amino acids. Clones were sequenced by immunoSEQ multiplex PCR, and TCRdb holds only the in-frame ones, with some missing. The table has 2 million to 2.5 million clones, 95% seen once. Note on this clone: The antigen remains undetermined.

All the donors were Caucasian adults who lived in Nashville, Tennessee. The sequencing sample was made of naive CD4+ T cells sorted from blood. Documented subset: CD45RA+ positively selected. The TCR originated in a man aged 18 to 35 in good health. The rearrangement joins TRBV6-5 to TRBJ2-2; D is unresolved. The CDR3 DNA reads TGTGCCAGCAGTTACCTACAGAACACCGGGGAGCTGTTTTTT. Translating it yields CASSYLQNTGELFF.